This T cell receptor beta chain came from a study of T cell responses to AZD1222 COVID-19 vaccine. Profiled with immunoSEQ multiplex PCR; TCRdb holds only in-frame clones, not every one. The sample includes around 200,000 clones, 93% of them seen just once. The germline V gene encodes CDR1 LGHDT and CDR2 YNNKEL (reference sequence). V dropped 3 bases and J dropped 5; count of bases not matched to a gene: 11. This CDR3 is built from 16 residues. A word on this clone: Its antigen is not known.

General observations from the study: Clonal diversity was possibly underestimated, and white British individuals and females predominated among donors.

This chain connects TRBV3-1 (or the pseudogene TRBV3-2) to TRBJ2-5; 8 nucleotides line up with TRBD2. The receptor's source is an adult in good health. Here the sequenced sample was peripheral blood, taken on day 0 of AZD1222 vaccination. The CDR3 nucleotides are TGTGCCAGCAGCCATGAAGGACTAGCAATTTTGGAGACCCAGTACTTC. Amino acids: CASSHEGLAILETQYF.